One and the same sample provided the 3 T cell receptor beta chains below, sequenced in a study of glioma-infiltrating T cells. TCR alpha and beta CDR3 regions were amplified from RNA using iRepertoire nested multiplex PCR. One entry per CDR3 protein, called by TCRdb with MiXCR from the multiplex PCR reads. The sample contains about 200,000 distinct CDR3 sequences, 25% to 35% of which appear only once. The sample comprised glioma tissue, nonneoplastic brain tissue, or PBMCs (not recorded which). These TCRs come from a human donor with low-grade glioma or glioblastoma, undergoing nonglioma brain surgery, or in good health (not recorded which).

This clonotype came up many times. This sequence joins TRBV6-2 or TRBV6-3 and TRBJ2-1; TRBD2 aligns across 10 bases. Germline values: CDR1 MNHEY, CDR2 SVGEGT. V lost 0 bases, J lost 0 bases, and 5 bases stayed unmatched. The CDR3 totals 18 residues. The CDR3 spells CASSYSITSGDSYNEQFF. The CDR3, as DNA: TGTGCCAGCAGTTACTCGATAACTAGCGGGGACTCCTACAATGAGCAGTTCTTC.

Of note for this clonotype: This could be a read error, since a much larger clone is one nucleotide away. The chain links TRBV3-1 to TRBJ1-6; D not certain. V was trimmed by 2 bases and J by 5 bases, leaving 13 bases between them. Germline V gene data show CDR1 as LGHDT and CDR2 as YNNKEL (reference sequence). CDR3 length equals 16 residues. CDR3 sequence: CASSQRQRTNNSPLHF. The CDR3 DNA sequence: TGTGCCAGCAGCCAAAGGCAGCGCACAAATAATTCACCCCTCCACTTT.

CDR3 nucleotide sequence: TGTGCCAGCAGCACCTCGTCAGGTCTACCGAGGGGGAGCACTGAAGCTTTCTTT. Protein product: CASSTSSGLPRGSTEAFF. The V and J genes are TRBV7-9 and TRBJ1-1, with a weak D call TRBD1 (6 bases). The germline V and J ends were trimmed by 5 bases and 4 bases, with 26 bases remaining between them. In germline, CDR1 is SEHNR, CDR2 FQNEAQ (reference sequence). The CDR3 runs 18 residues.